This T cell receptor beta chain was captured in a study of T cell changes during pregnancy in multiple sclerosis. Assay: immunoSEQ multiplex PCR; the TCRdb copy retains only in-frame clones and omits some. The profile shows roughly 100,000 clones, 85% to 95% of them singletons. The CDR3 runs 12 residues. Germline V lookup: CDR1 LGHNT, CDR2 FRNRAP. V lost 2 bases and J 9 bases, leaving 8 bases between the germline ends. The chain employs TRBV12-5 and TRBJ2-1, with a weak D call TRBD2 (6 bases). The sample consisted of peripheral blood, taken after pregnancy. The sequence came from a female donor with multiple sclerosis, enrolled in a pregnancy study. The CDR3 sequence: CASGLPAGEQFF. The CDR3 coding sequence is TGTGCTAGTGGTTTGCCAGCGGGTGAGCAGTTCTTC. Using reference TRBV12-5 and TRBJ2-1 for the parts outside the CDR3, the full variable domain is DARVTQTPRHKVTEMGQEVTMRCQPILGHNTVFWYRQTMMQGLELLAYFRNRAPLDDSGMPKDRFSAEMPDATLATLKIQPSEPRDSAVYFCASGLPAGEQFFGPGTRLTVL.